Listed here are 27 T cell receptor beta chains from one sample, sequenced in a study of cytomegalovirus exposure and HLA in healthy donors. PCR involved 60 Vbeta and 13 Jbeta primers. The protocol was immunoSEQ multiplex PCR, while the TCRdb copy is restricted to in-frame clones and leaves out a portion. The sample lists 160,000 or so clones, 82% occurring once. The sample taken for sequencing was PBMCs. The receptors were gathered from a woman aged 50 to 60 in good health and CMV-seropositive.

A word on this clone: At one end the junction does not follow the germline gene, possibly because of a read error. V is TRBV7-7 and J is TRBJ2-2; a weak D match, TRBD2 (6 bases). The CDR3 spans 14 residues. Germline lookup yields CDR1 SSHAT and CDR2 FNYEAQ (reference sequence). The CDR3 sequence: CASSRGGSTGELFF. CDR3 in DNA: TGTGCTAGCAGCCGCGGAGGGAGCACCGGGGAGCTGTTTTTT.

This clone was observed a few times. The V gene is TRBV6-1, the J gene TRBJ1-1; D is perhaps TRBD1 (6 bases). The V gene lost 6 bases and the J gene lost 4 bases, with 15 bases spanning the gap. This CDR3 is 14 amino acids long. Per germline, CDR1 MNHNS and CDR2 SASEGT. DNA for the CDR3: TGTGCCAGCAGGGCAGGGGTGGTGGGCACTGAAGCTTTCTTT. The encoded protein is CASRAGVVGTEAFF.

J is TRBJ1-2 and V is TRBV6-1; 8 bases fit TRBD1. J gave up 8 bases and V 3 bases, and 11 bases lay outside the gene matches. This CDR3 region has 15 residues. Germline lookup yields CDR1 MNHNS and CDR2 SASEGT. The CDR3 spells CASSDRGQGFGGYTF. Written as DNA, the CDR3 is TGTGCCAGCAGTGATCGAGGACAGGGTTTCGGCGGCTACACCTTC.

CDR3 loop: CASSPDYGYTF. Here the CDR3 DNA reads TGTGCCAGCTCCCCGGACTATGGCTACACCTTC. The chain joins TRBV18 to TRBJ1-2; D not resolved. Germline loops: CDR1 KGHSH, CDR2 LQKENI. Trimming took 6 bases from V and 3 from J, leaving 5 bases between them. The CDR3 loop spans 11 amino acids.

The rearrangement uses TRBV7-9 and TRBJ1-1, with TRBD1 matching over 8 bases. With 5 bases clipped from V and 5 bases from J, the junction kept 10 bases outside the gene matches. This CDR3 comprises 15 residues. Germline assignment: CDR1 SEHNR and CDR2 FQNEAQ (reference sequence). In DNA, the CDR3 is TGTGCCAGCAGCCGTGGTCAGGGGGCAAGTACTGAAGCTTTCTTT. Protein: CASSRGQGASTEAFF.

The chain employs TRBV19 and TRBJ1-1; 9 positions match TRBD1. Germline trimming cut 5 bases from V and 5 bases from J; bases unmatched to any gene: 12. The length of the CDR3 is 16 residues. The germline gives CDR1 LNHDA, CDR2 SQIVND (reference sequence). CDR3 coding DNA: TGTGCCAGTAGTGCTGACGACAGGGGGGGTAGGACTGAAGCTTTCTTT. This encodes CASSADDRGGRTEAFF. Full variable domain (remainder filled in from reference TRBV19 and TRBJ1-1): DGGITQSPKYLFRKEGQNVTLSCEQNLNHDAMYWYRQDPGQGLRLIYYSQIVNDFQKGDIAEGYSVSREKKESFPLTVTSAQKNPTAFYLCASSADDRGGRTEAFFGQGTRLTVV.

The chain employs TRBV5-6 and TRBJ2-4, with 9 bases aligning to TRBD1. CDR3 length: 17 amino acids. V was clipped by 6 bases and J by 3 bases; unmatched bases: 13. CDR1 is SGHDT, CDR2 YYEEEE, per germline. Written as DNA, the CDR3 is TGTGCCAGCACCAAGGGGTGGGACAGGGTCGACAAAAACATTCAGTACTTC. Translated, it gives CASTKGWDRVDKNIQYF.

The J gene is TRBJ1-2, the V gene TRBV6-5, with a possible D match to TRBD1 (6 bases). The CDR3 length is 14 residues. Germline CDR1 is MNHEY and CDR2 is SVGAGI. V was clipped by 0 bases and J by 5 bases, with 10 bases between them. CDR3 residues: CASSYSTGPYGYTF. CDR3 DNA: TGTGCCAGCAGTTACTCGACAGGTCCTTATGGCTACACCTTC.

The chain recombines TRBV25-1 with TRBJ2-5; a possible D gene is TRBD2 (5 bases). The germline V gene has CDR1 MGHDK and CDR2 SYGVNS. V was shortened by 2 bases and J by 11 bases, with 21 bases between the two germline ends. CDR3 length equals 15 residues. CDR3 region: CASSESRGIDGEQYF. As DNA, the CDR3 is TGTGCCAGCAGTGAAAGCCGAGGGATTGATGGAGAGCAGTACTTC.

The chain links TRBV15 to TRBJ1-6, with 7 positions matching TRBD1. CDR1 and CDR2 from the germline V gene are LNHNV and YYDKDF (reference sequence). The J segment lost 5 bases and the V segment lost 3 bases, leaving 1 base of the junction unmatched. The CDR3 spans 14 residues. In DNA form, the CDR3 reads TGTGCCACCAGCAGGACAGGGAATAATTCACCCCTCCACTTT. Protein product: CATSRTGNNSPLHF.

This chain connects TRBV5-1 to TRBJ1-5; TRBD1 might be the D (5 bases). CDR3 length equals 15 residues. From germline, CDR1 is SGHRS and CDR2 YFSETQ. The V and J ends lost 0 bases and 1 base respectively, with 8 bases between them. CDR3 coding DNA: TGCGCCAGCAGCTTGGCGGGGGAGAGCAATCAGCCCCAGCATTTT. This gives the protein CASSLAGESNQPQHF.

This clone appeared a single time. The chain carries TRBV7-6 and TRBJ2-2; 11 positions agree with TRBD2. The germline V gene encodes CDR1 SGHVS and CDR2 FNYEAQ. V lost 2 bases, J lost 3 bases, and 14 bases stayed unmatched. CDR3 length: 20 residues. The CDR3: CASSLTSGLAAHSYTGELFF. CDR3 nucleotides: TGTGCCAGCAGCTTAACGTCGGGACTAGCGGCACACTCTTACACCGGGGAGCTGTTTTTT.

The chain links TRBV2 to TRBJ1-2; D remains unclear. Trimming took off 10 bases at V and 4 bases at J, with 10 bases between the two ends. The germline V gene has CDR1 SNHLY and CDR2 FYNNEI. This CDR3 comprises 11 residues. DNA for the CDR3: TGTGCCATTCGGGATGGCTATGGCTACACCTTC. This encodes CAIRDGYGYTF.

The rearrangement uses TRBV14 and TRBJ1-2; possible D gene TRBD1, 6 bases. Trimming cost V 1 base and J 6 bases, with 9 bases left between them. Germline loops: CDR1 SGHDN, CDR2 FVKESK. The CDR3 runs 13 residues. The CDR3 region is CASSQAGVDGYTF. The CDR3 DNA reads TGTGCCAGCAGCCAAGCAGGGGTCGATGGCTACACCTTC.

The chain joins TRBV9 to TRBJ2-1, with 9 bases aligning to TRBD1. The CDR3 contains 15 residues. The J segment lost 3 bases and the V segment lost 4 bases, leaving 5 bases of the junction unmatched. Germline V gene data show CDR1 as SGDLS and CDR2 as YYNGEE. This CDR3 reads CASSSGTGLYNEQFF. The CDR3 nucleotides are TGTGCCAGCAGCTCCGGGACAGGGCTCTACAATGAGCAGTTCTTC. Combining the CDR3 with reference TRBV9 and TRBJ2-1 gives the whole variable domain DSGVTQTPKHLITATGQRVTLRCSPRSGDLSVYWYQQSLDQGLQFLIQYYNGEERAKGNILERFSAQQFPDLHSELNLSSLELGDSALYFCASSSGTGLYNEQFFGPGTRLTVL.

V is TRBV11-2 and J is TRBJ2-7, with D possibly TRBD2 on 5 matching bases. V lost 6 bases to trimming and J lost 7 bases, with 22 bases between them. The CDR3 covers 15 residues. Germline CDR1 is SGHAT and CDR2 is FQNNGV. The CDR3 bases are TGTGCCAGCAGAAAACCCGCGGCGGGTCGGGGAGAGCAGTACTTC. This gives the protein CASRKPAAGRGEQYF.

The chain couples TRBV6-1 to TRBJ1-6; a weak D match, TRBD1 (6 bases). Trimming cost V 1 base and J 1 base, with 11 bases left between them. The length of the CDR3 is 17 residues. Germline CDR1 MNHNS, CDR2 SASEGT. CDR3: CASSEVWTESYNSPLHF. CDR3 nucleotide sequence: TGTGCCAGCAGTGAAGTTTGGACAGAATCCTATAATTCACCCCTCCACTTT.

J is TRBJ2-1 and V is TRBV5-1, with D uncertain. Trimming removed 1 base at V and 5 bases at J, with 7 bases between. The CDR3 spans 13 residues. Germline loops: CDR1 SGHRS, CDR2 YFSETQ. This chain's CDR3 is CASSLSQNNEQFF. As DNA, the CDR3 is TGCGCCAGCAGCTTGTCCCAGAACAATGAGCAGTTCTTC.

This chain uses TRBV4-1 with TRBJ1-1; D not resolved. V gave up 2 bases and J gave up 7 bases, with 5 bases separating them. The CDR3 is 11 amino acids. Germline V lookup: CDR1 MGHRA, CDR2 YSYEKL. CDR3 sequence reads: CASSQRGEAFF. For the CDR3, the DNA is TGCGCCAGCAGCCAACGGGGTGAAGCTTTCTTT.

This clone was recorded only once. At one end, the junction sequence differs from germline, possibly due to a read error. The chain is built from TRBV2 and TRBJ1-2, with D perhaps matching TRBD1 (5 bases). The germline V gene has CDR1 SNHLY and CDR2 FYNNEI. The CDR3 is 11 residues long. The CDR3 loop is CVSSLPGVGIF. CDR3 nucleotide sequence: TGTGTCAGCAGTTTACCGGGGGTGGGAATTTTC.

DNA for the CDR3: TGTGCCAGCACCGGTCAGGGGCCGCCTGACACCTTC. Its protein product is CASTGQGPPDTF. The chain links TRBV28 to TRBJ1-2; TRBD1 might be the D (6 bases). The CDR3 length is 12 residues. Trimming took off 7 bases at V and 12 bases at J, with 18 bases between the two ends. CDR1 MDHEN and CDR2 SYDVKM come from the germline V gene.

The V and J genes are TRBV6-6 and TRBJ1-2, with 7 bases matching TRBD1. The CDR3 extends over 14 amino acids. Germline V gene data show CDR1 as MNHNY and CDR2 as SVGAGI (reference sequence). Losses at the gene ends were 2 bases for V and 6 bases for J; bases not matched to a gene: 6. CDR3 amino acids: CASSYDDRAHGYTF. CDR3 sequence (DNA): TGTGCCAGCAGTTACGATGACAGGGCCCATGGCTACACCTTC.

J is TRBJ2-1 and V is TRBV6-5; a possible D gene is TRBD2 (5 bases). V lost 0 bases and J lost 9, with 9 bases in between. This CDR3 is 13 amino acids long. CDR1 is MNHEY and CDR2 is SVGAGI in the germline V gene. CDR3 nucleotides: TGTGCCAGCAGTTACTCGAGAGGGTCTGAGCAGTTCTTC. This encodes CASSYSRGSEQFF.

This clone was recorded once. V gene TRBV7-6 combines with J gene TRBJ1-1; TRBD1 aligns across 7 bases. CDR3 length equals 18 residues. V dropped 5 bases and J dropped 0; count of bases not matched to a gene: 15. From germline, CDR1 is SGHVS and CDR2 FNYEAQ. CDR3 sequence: CASSLDPGQRTMNTEAFF. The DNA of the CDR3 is TGTGCCAGCAGCCTAGACCCGGGACAGAGAACCATGAACACTGAAGCTTTCTTT.

CDR3: CASSFGDRVGETQYF. The CDR3 DNA reads TGTGCCAGCAGCTTCGGGGACAGGGTAGGGGAGACCCAGTACTTC. J is TRBJ2-5 and V is TRBV7-2; 9 positions match TRBD1. This CDR3 region has 15 residues. V lost 3 bases, J lost 5 bases, and 7 bases stayed unmatched. The germline CDR1 and CDR2 sequences are SGHTA and FQGNSA. Combining the CDR3 with reference TRBV7-2 and TRBJ2-5 gives the whole variable domain GAGVSQSPSNKVTEKGKDVELRCDPISGHTALYWYRQSLGQGLEFLIYFQGNSAPDKSGLPSDRFSAERTGGSVSTLTIQRTQQEDSAVYLCASSFGDRVGETQYFGPGTRLLVL.

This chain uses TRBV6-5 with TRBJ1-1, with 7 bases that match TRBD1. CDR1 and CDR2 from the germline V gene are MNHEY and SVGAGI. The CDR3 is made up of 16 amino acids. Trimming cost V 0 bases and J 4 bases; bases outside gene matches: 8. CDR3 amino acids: CASSYSEGGFSTEAFF. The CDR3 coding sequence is TGTGCCAGCAGTTACTCGGAAGGGGGCTTCAGCACTGAAGCTTTCTTT.

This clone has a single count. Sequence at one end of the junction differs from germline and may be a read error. The CDR3 reads CASSQQGAVYNSPLYF. As DNA, the CDR3 is TGTGCCAGCAGTCAACAGGGGGCAGTTTATAATTCACCCCTCTACTTT. The chain links TRBV7-9 to TRBJ1-6, with 9 bases lining up with TRBD1. The CDR3 is 16 residues long. From germline, CDR1 is SEHNR and CDR2 FQNEAQ (reference sequence).